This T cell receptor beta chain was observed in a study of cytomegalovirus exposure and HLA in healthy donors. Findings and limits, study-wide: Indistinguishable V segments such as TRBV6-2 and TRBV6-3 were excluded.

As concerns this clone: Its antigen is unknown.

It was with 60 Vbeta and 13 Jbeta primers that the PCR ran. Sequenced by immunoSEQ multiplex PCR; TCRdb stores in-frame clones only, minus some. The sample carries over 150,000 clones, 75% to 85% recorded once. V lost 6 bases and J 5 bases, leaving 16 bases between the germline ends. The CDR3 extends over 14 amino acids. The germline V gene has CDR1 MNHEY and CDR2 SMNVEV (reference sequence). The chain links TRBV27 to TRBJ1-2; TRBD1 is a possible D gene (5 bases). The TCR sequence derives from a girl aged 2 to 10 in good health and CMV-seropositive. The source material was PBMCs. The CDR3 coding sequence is TGTGCCAGCAGCCCCGGCGGGGCCCCATATGGCTACACCTTC. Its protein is CASSPGGAPYGYTF.